This TCR beta chain was captured in a study of Ad26.COV2.S vaccination and SARS-CoV-2 variants. Generated by immunoSEQ multiplex PCR, the TCRdb table keeps only in-frame clones and is missing some. The sample carries over 300,000 clones, 83% recorded once. CDR3 size: 14 residues. CDR1 is SGHRS and CDR2 is YFSETQ in the germline V gene. Trimming took 7 bases from V and 8 from J, leaving 21 bases between them. Treatment described: some 20 received Ad26.COV2.S at low or high dose, single or two shots; roughly five received placebo; per-sample allocation not given. Day 63 following the first vaccine or placebo injection was when the samples were taken. About this clone: Its antigen is unidentified.

Whole-study findings and limits: Vaccinees showed greater spike-specific TCR breadth than placebo recipients. The breadth of spike-specific CD8+ and CD4+ T cell responses after vaccination was reportedly substantial. An underestimation of total T cell responses may have resulted from the TCR breadth and depth analyses. Non-spike TCR breadth was similar in vaccine and placebo recipients.

The rearrangement links TRBV5-1 to TRBJ1-2; D perhaps matches TRBD1 (6 bases). The sequences come from peripheral blood, collected in a trial of Ad26.COV2.S vaccine versus placebo. This clonotype originated in a person aged 18-60 years who received the Ad26.COV2.S COVID-19 vaccine or a placebo. The CDR3 nucleotides read TGCGCCAGCTCACTCGAGGGGGGAGGTAGCGGCTACACCTTC. Its translation: CASSLEGGGSGYTF. Filled out from reference TRBV5-1 and TRBJ1-2, the complete variable domain reads KAGVTQTPRYLIKTRGQQVTLSCSPISGHRSVSWYQQTPGQGLQFLFEYFSETQRNKGNFPGRFSGRQFSNSRSEMNVSTLELGDSALYLCASSLEGGGSGYTFGSGTRLTVV.